The clone carrying this T cell receptor (beta chain) was observed a single time. The data derive from a study of blood T cell repertoires in COVID-19. Across the whole study: Sources were T cells, B-cell-depleted T cells, or PBMCs; the material itself was cDNA or gDNA.

Per the authors' pipeline: Cell counts per sample came from amplifying reference gene primers. The method was immunoSEQ multiplex PCR; TCRdb's version includes in-frame clones alone and lacks a portion of them. The V and J calls and clone size come from that table; D and trimming were worked out from the DNA. The table includes about 240,000 clones, around 83% detected once. Trimming cost V 1 base and J 0 bases; bases outside gene matches: 7. Germline values: CDR1 SGDLS, CDR2 YYNGEE. The CDR3 extends over 17 amino acids. The rearrangement joins TRBV9 to TRBJ2-5; 9 nucleotides agree with TRBD2. Sequencing was performed on peripheral blood. The TCR comes from a woman aged 50 to 65 with COVID-19, enrolled during active disease. CDR3 protein: CASSVPSGGQYQETQYF. CDR3 nucleotides: TGTGCCAGCAGCGTACCCAGCGGGGGGCAATACCAAGAGACCCAGTACTTC.